This TCR beta chain originates from a study of a mutant IDH1 vaccine in newly diagnosed glioma. As for the study in general: Vaccination was launched 4-6 weeks after radiotherapy alone, or with temozolomide cycles.

Produced via immunoSEQ multiplex PCR; TCRdb's table is partial and in-frame only. The sample shows 60,000 to 65,000 clones, roughly 76% of them seen only once. In the case of this clone: No antigen is known for it.

V lost 6 bases and J lost 5; bases outside the gene matches: 3. Germline loops: CDR1 MNHEY, CDR2 SVGAGI. The CDR3 loop spans 12 amino acids. Study-wide points: Across multiple MHC alleles, 80% to 95% of patients had vaccine-induced responses.

Time point defined: week 35, safety follow-up. Doses comprised 300 ug of mutant IDH1 20-mer peptide each, plus topical imiquimod. The receptor's source is a man aged 35 to 55 with glioma. The V call is TRBV6-5, the J call TRBJ2-5, with 7 bases identical to TRBD2. The sequencing here drew on PBMCs, taken from a glioma patient whose treatment included an IDH1 peptide vaccine. The CDR3 DNA reads as TGTGCCAGCAGCCAGGGAGGGGAGACCCAGTACTTC. Its translation is CASSQGGETQYF.